This paragraph reports one T cell receptor beta chain. Single viable CD3+CD4+CD8-CD45RO+ cells were sorted as the memory CD4+ T cells. After thawing, CD4+ T cells were positively selected. This entry comes from a study of memory CD4+ T cells and cytomegalovirus serostatus. Measured with immunoSEQ multiplex PCR; TCRdb has only the in-frame clones, and not every one. The table has 70,000 to 95,000 clones, approximately 80% seen once. With 3 bases clipped from V and 3 bases from J, the junction kept 9 bases outside the gene matches. Germline lookup yields CDR1 SGHDT and CDR2 YYEEEE. CDR3 length equals 16 residues.

This chain links TRBV5-6 with TRBJ2-5, with 9 bases identical to TRBD1. The origin of this receptor is an adult in good health and CMV-seronegative. Sample: memory CD4+ T cells from blood. The CDR3 DNA reads TGTGCCAGCAGCTCAACCGGGACAGGGTTCGAAGAGACCCAGTACTTC. As protein: CASSSTGTGFEETQYF.